This T cell receptor (beta chain) was obtained from a study of cytomegalovirus exposure and HLA in healthy donors. V lost 5 bases to trimming and J lost 9 bases, with 13 bases between them. Germline loops: CDR1 KGHSH, CDR2 LQKENI. The length of the CDR3 is 12 residues. A remark on this clone: What it binds is unknown.

The PCR was carried out with 60 Vbeta primers and 13 Jbeta primers. The assay was immunoSEQ multiplex PCR, and TCRdb's table has in-frame clones only and misses some. The sample holds 70,000 to 95,000 clones, more than 55% seen once. Study findings and constraints: A few chains tied to CMV proved CMV antigen-specific in vitro. Published work reported that the classifier diagnosed cytomegalovirus status with high specificity and sensitivity. Presence/absence analyses treated sequencing depth as roughly uniform across donors.

Material: PBMCs. The source is a woman aged 25 to 45 in good health and CMV-seropositive. The V gene is TRBV18, the J gene TRBJ1-1; a possible D gene is TRBD1 (6 bases). The DNA for the CDR3 is TGTGCCAGCTCAAGCGACGGACAGAAAGCTTTCTTT. Its translation: CASSSDGQKAFF.